This entry lists 23 T cell receptor beta chains sequenced from one sample in a study of control samples from healthy donors and cancer patients (dated by TCRdb to 2018 to 2020). Library preparation used the immunoSEQ multiplex PCR assay. The immuneACCESS repertoire file appears here via TCRdb, limited to in-frame rearrangements. These files lack a portion of the clones; in checked studies, under half of the deficit traces to unresolved V genes, and the cause of the others is not known. This sample gives 150,000 or so clones in total; approximately 94% of them show up just once. The ten most abundant clones make up under 7% of the sample. Sequencing input: blood. The receptors were gathered from a man between 18 and 29 years old in good health.

This sequence joins TRBV2 and TRBJ2-1; no firm D call. The V and J ends lost 7 bases and 5 bases respectively, with 9 bases between them. CDR3 length: 12 amino acids. Germline CDR1 reads SNHLY; CDR2 reads FYNNEI. CDR3 loop: CASTVGNNEQFF. The CDR3 nucleotides read TGTGCCAGCACAGTGGGGAACAATGAGCAGTTCTTC.

This chain connects TRBV2 to TRBJ1-1; D gene unclear. Germline-derived CDR1 and CDR2 are SNHLY and FYNNEI. V gave up 6 bases and J gave up 4 bases, with 9 bases separating them. The CDR3 has 12 residues. CDR3 sequence: CASRGPGTEAFF. The CDR3 nucleotides read TGTGCCAGCAGGGGTCCGGGCACTGAAGCTTTCTTT.

As DNA, the CDR3 is TGCGCCAGCAGCCCCAAGGAGTCTGGAAACACCATATATTTT. It translates to CASSPKESGNTIYF. The chain recombines TRBV4-1 with TRBJ1-3; unclear D gene. The germline V gene has CDR1 MGHRA and CDR2 YSYEKL. V was clipped by 4 bases and J by 1 base, with 8 bases between them. The CDR3 covers 14 residues.

CDR3 DNA sequence: TGTGCCAGCCACAGGGGGCGGTTGGCCGGGGAGCTGTTTTTT. This sequence encodes CASHRGRLAGELFF. The chain joins TRBV5-6 to TRBJ2-2; 9 nucleotides align to TRBD1. This CDR3 is 14 amino acids long. The germline CDR1 and CDR2 sequences are SGHDT and YYEEEE. With 7 bases clipped from V and 6 bases from J, the junction kept 7 bases outside the gene matches.

V gene TRBV6-5 combines with J gene TRBJ2-1; D ambiguous. Per the germline V gene, CDR1 is MNHEY and CDR2 is SVGAGI. Trimming took off 2 bases at V and 8 bases at J, with 10 bases between the two ends. CDR3 length: 13 residues. The chain's CDR3 is CASSYARPDEQFF. The CDR3, as DNA: TGTGCCAGCAGTTACGCCCGTCCCGATGAGCAGTTCTTC.

The chain couples TRBV19 to TRBJ1-5; 8 positions agree with TRBD1. Germline CDR1 reads LNHDA; CDR2 reads SQIVND (reference sequence). The junction had 2 bases not matched to a gene; V was cut back by 3 bases and J by 1 base. This CDR3 contains 15 residues. The CDR3 loop is CASSMDRVSNQPQHF. CDR3 bases: TGTGCCAGTAGTATGGACAGGGTAAGCAATCAGCCCCAGCATTTT.

The chain employs TRBV19 and TRBJ2-3; no firm D call. V shed 3 bases and J shed 5 bases, with 15 bases lying between them. The germline CDR1 and CDR2 sequences are LNHDA and SQIVND (reference sequence). The CDR3 consists of 15 residues. DNA for the CDR3: TGTGCCAGTAGTATTAGCTCCCGGAGTCGAGATACGCAGTATTTT. Protein sequence: CASSISSRSRDTQYF.

The chain couples TRBV30 to TRBJ2-1, with D maybe TRBD1 (6 bases). The CDR3 is 15 residues long. Germline V lookup: CDR1 GTSNPN, CDR2 SVGIG (reference sequence). Trimming took 4 bases from V and 3 from J, leaving 16 bases between them. CDR3 region: CAWNTGTRGYNEQFF. The CDR3 DNA sequence: TGTGCCTGGAACACCGGGACACGGGGCTACAATGAGCAGTTCTTC. Together with reference TRBV30 and TRBJ2-1, the CDR3 gives the full variable domain: SQTIHQWPATLVQPVGSPLSLECTVEGTSNPNLYWYRQAAGRGLQLLFYSVGIGQISSEVPQNLSASRPQDRQFILSSKKLLLSDSGFYLCAWNTGTRGYNEQFFGPGTRLTVL.

The CDR3 loop is CASSQRGGDTGELFF. The CDR3 DNA is TGTGCCAGCAGCCAACGGGGGGGAGACACCGGGGAGCTGTTTTTT. The chain uses TRBV3-1 (or the pseudogene TRBV3-2) and TRBJ2-2; 8 nucleotides line up with TRBD2. Per the germline V gene, CDR1 is LGHDT and CDR2 is YNNKEL (reference sequence). V trimming: 2 bases; J trimming: 3 bases; junction bases outside the gene matches: 2. The CDR3 extends over 15 amino acids.

This chain joins TRBV15 and TRBJ2-3; perhaps TRBD1 as D (6 bases). The CDR3 covers 16 residues. From germline, CDR1 is LNHNV and CDR2 YYDKDF (reference sequence). Trimming shortened V by 1 base and J by 1 base, and 12 bases separated the two germline ends. The DNA of the CDR3 is TGTGCCACCAGCAGAGTTCAGGGGATGGGCACAGATACGCAGTATTTT. Translation: CATSRVQGMGTDTQYF.

The chain employs TRBV4-2 and TRBJ2-5; 8 bases fit TRBD2. From germline, CDR1 is LGHNA and CDR2 YNFKEQ. The V segment lost 2 bases and the J segment 2 bases; nucleotides outside the gene matches: 13. The length of the CDR3 is 18 residues. CDR3 amino acids: CASSQPSPGSGGQETQYF. The DNA for the CDR3 is TGTGCCAGCAGCCAACCCTCTCCGGGCAGCGGGGGACAAGAGACCCAGTACTTC.

The V call is TRBV19, the J call TRBJ1-1; 9 bases match TRBD1. Germline values: CDR1 LNHDA, CDR2 SQIVND (reference sequence). Trimming removed 5 bases from V and 1 base from J; junction bases left unmatched: 14. The CDR3 has 18 amino acids. As DNA, the CDR3 is TGTGCCAGTAGTTCACAACGGGACAGGGCGGGGTGGAACACTGAAGCTTTCTTT. This gives the protein CASSSQRDRAGWNTEAFF.

The chain has TRBV4-2 and TRBJ2-7, with D unclear. Per germline, CDR1 LGHNA and CDR2 YNFKEQ. The CDR3 is 16 amino acids. The V gene lost 2 bases and the J gene lost 1 base, with 15 bases spanning the gap. CDR3 sequence (DNA): TGTGCCAGCAGCCAACTCAGGCCAGGTGGATCCTACGAGCAGTACTTC. Translated, it gives CASSQLRPGGSYEQYF.

This chain uses TRBV21-1 with TRBJ1-5; the D call of TRBD1 is as the table states it, not checked on the DNA. TRBV21-1 is reported as a pseudogene. The CDR3 consists of 13 residues. This CDR3 reads CASSNPDRPPQHF. The CDR3 DNA reads as TGTGCCAGCAGCAACCCCGACAGACCCCCCCAGCATTTT.

The chain carries TRBV6-6 and TRBJ1-3, with D possibly TRBD1 on 6 matching bases. The V gene's germline CDR1 is MNHNY and CDR2 SVGAGI (reference sequence). CDR3 length: 15 amino acids. V was pared by 4 bases and J by 3 bases, with 13 bases between. CDR3 in amino acids: CASSSAGASGNTIYF. For the CDR3, the DNA is TGTGCCAGCAGTTCGGCAGGGGCAAGTGGAAACACCATATATTTT.

The rearrangement joins TRBV11-2 to TRBJ2-5; D uncertain. The CDR3 length is 18 residues. The ends were cut back, 0 bases at V and 1 base at J, with 18 bases in the middle. Germline V gene data show CDR1 as SGHAT and CDR2 as FQNNGV. The CDR3 DNA sequence: TGTGCCAGCAGCTTAGATCCGCGAGGACGGCCTTTCCAAGAGACCCAGTACTTC. Its protein is CASSLDPRGRPFQETQYF. Variable domain in full (rest from reference TRBV11-2 and TRBJ2-5): EAGVAQSPRYKIIEKRQSVAFWCNPISGHATLYWYQQILGQGPKLLIQFQNNGVVDDSQLPKDRFSAERLKGVDSTLKIQPAKLEDSAVYLCASSLDPRGRPFQETQYFGPGTRLLVL.

The V and J genes are TRBV3-1 (or the pseudogene TRBV3-2) and TRBJ2-5, with no clear D. Looked up from germline, CDR1 is LGHDT and CDR2 is YNNKEL (reference sequence). The CDR3 totals 15 residues. Trimming took off 4 bases at V and 1 base at J, with 13 bases between the two ends. DNA of the CDR3: TGTGCCAGCAGCCCGCCCTATCAGCTCCAAGAGACCCAGTACTTC. Amino acids: CASSPPYQLQETQYF.

The J gene is TRBJ2-5, the V gene TRBV6-5, with 7 bases that match TRBD2. Trimming removed 0 bases from V and 5 bases from J; junction bases left unmatched: 9. The CDR3 loop spans 16 amino acids. CDR1 MNHEY and CDR2 SVGAGI come from the germline V gene. CDR3 nucleotides: TGTGCCAGCAGTTACTCTTCAGCGGGGACCGGGGAGACCCAGTACTTC. Translating gives CASSYSSAGTGETQYF.

V is TRBV28 and J is TRBJ1-6, with 8 positions matching TRBD1. Germline CDR1 reads MDHEN; CDR2 reads SYDVKM. V lost 1 base to trimming and J lost 7 bases; unmatched junction nucleotides: 3. The CDR3 has 15 residues. The CDR3 nucleotides read TGTGCCAGCAGTTTATTGACAGGGGTCAATTCACCCCTCCACTTT. Encoded protein: CASSLLTGVNSPLHF.

This chain links TRBV18 with TRBJ2-1; 9 nucleotides align to TRBD2. The germline CDR1 and CDR2 sequences are KGHSH and LQKENI. Germline trimming cut 3 bases from V and 1 base from J; bases unmatched to any gene: 16. The CDR3 has 20 amino acids. The CDR3 protein is CASSPRGGGATRASYNEQFF. Here the CDR3 DNA reads TGTGCCAGCTCACCGAGGGGCGGGGGGGCCACTCGCGCATCCTACAATGAGCAGTTCTTC.

The chain recombines TRBV5-4 with TRBJ1-6; 8 nucleotides align to TRBD1. Germline CDR1 and CDR2: SGHNT and YYREEE (reference sequence). Trimming cost V 0 bases and J 9 bases; bases outside gene matches: 5. The CDR3 totals 15 residues. Here the CDR3 reads CASSLGQGAGSPLHF. Here the CDR3 DNA reads TGTGCCAGCAGCTTGGGGCAGGGGGCCGGTTCACCCCTCCACTTT.

The rearrangement uses TRBV18 and TRBJ1-2; 12 positions agree with TRBD1. After removal of 2 bases from V and 8 bases from J, the junction contained 6 bases not matched to a gene. This CDR3 spans 15 amino acids. Germline assignment: CDR1 KGHSH and CDR2 LQKENI. The CDR3 sequence: CASSPSGQGAWGYTF. The CDR3 coding sequence is TGTGCCAGCTCACCATCGGGACAGGGGGCTTGGGGCTACACCTTC. The whole variable domain, remainder taken from reference TRBV18 and TRBJ1-2, is NAGVMQNPRHLVRRRGQEARLRCSPMKGHSHVYWYRQLPEEGLKFMVYLQKENIIDESGMPKERFSAEFPKEGPSILRIQQVVRGDSAAYFCASSPSGQGAWGYTFGSGTRLTVV.

This rearrangement joins TRBV2 to TRBJ1-1; the D is unclear. The CDR3 spans 12 residues. Looked up from germline, CDR1 is SNHLY and CDR2 is FYNNEI. V lost 4 bases and J 13 bases, leaving 16 bases between the germline ends. The CDR3 loop reads CASSVGRGEGFF. The CDR3 nucleotides are TGTGCCAGCAGTGTTGGGCGGGGAGAGGGTTTCTTT. Based on the CDR3 plus reference TRBV2 and TRBJ1-1, the full variable domain is EPEVTQTPSHQVTQMGQEVILRCVPISNHLYFYWYRQILGQKVEFLVSFYNNEISEKSEIFDDQFSVERPDGSNFTLKIRSTKLEDSAMYFCASSVGRGEGFFGQGTRLTVV.